These 10 T cell receptor beta chains came from one sample sequenced in a study of neurological immune-mediated disorders. Each CDR3 protein gets one entry after TCRdb re-called the 5' RACE reads with MiXCR. The sample contains tens of thousands of distinct CDR3 sequences, 10% to 15% of which appear only once. Sequencing was carried out using PBMCs. The receptor set was obtained from a female donor in good health.

This clonotype was recorded many times. J is TRBJ1-3 and V is TRBV12-3 or TRBV12-4; TRBD1 might be the D (5 bases). Trimming took off 7 bases at V and 4 bases at J, with 17 bases between the two ends. The length of the CDR3 is 15 residues. DNA for the CDR3: TGTGCCAGCACTGGGACGGCTCTCTTCGGAAACACCATATATTTT. Translation: CASTGTALFGNTIYF.

As concerns this clonotype: Possible read error: a much larger clone is one base away. Since no conserved phenylalanine or tryptophan closes the CDR3, a read error is the likely cause. The rearrangement uses TRBV7-2 and TRBJ1-2; a weak D match, TRBD1 (5 bases). Germline V gives CDR1 SGHTA, CDR2 FQGNSA. The CDR3 extends over 15 amino acids. V lost 1 base and J 3 bases, leaving 12 bases between the germline ends. The CDR3 reads CASSLGGGSYYGYTL. In DNA form, the CDR3 reads TGTGCCAGCAGCTTAGGGGGGGGGTCCTACTATGGCTACACCTTA.

Ten or more counts support this clonotype. This rearrangement joins TRBV20-1 to TRBJ1-1; maybe TRBD1 (5 bases). V lost 0 bases to trimming and J lost 7 bases, with 12 bases between them. CDR3 size: 13 residues. CDR1 and CDR2 from the germline V gene are DFQATT and SNEGSKA (reference sequence). The CDR3 sequence: CSARESGPLEAFF. The CDR3 DNA is TGCAGTGCTAGAGAGTCGGGACCTCTTGAAGCTTTCTTT.

This clonotype came up a few times. This chain connects TRBV6-2 or TRBV6-3 to TRBJ2-1; 8 nucleotides line up with TRBD2. With 8 bases clipped from V and 0 bases from J, the junction kept 12 bases outside the gene matches. The CDR3 totals 17 residues. Germline V lookup: CDR1 MNHEY, CDR2 SVGEGT. The chain's CDR3 is CASGVRMGLDSYNEQFF. The CDR3, as DNA: TGTGCCAGCGGAGTTAGAATGGGACTAGACTCCTACAATGAGCAGTTCTTC.

This clonotype was seen once. A much larger clone lies a single base off, so this may be a read error. The conserved closing phenylalanine or tryptophan is absent in this CDR3, likely reflecting a read error. The CDR3 DNA follows: TGTGCCAGCAGCCAACCTCCTATTACCGAAGCTTTCCTT. Protein product: CASSQPPITEAFL. This chain links TRBV3-1 with TRBJ1-1, with D unresolved. The germline V and J ends were trimmed by 2 bases and 8 bases, with 12 bases remaining between them. Germline assignment: CDR1 LGHDT and CDR2 YNNKEL (reference sequence). The CDR3 sequence is 13 residues long.

This chain connects TRBV3-1 to TRBJ1-2; D remains ambiguous. V was clipped by 1 base and J by 6 bases, with 15 bases between them. The CDR3 totals 15 residues. Germline CDR1 reads LGHDT; CDR2 reads YNNKEL (reference sequence). The chain's CDR3 is CASSQAVGVLHGYTF. The CDR3 DNA reads TGTGCCAGCAGCCAAGCGGTCGGGGTACTCCATGGCTACACCTTC.

This clonotype was observed at least ten times. This chain links TRBV2 with TRBJ2-7; 7 nucleotides align to TRBD2. The CDR3 is 15 amino acids. V shed 2 bases and J 2 bases; nucleotides not matched to a gene: 6. The germline V gene encodes CDR1 SNHLY and CDR2 FYNNEI. The CDR3 DNA follows: TGTGCCAGCAGTGAATTGGGGGGGATCGCCTACGAGCAGTACTTC. Protein: CASSELGGIAYEQYF.

This clonotype showed up many times. V gene TRBV20-1 combines with J gene TRBJ1-2, with D possibly TRBD1 on 5 matching bases. CDR3 size: 12 residues. V gave up 6 bases and J gave up 4 bases, with 12 bases separating them. Germline assignment: CDR1 DFQATT and CDR2 SNEGSKA (reference sequence). CDR3 residues: CSARDGGYGYTF. CDR3 bases: TGCAGTGCCCGCGACGGGGGCTATGGCTACACCTTC.

This clonotype was recorded at least ten times. J is TRBJ2-1 and V is TRBV3-1; D might be TRBD2 (7 bases). From germline, CDR1 is LGHDT and CDR2 YNNKEL (reference sequence). The CDR3 contains 14 residues. V dropped 7 bases and J dropped 2 bases, with 12 bases sitting between them. The chain's CDR3 is CASTRGGPYNEQFF. DNA for the CDR3: TGTGCCAGCACCCGCGGGGGCCCCTACAATGAGCAGTTCTTC.

This clonotype has ten or more counts. This chain uses TRBV18 with TRBJ1-3; D is uncertain. Germline CDR1 KGHSH, CDR2 LQKENI. The CDR3 consists of 15 residues. The V end was cut by 0 bases, the J end by 4 bases, with 10 bases between. For the CDR3, the DNA is TGTGCCAGCTCACCACCGGGATTGACAGGAAACACCATATATTTT. Protein sequence: CASSPPGLTGNTIYF. Looking up the rest from reference TRBV18 and TRBJ1-3 gives the full variable domain: NAGVMQNPRHLVRRRGQEARLRCSPMKGHSHVYWYRQLPEEGLKFMVYLQKENIIDESGMPKERFSAEFPKEGPSILRIQQVVRGDSAAYFCASSPPGLTGNTIYFGEGSWLTVV.